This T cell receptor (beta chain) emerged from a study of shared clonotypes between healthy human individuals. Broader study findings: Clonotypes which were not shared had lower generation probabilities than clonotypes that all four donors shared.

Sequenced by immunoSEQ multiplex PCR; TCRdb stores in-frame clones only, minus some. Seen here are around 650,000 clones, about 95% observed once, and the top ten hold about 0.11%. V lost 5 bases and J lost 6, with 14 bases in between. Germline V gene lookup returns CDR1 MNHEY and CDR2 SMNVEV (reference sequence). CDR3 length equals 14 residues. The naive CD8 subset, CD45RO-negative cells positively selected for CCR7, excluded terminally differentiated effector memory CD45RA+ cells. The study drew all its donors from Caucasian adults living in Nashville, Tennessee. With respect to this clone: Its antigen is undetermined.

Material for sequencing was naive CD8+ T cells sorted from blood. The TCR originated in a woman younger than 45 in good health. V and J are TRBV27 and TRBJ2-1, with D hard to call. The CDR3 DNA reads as TGTGCCAGCAGTCCAATTGACCCCGGCAATGAGCAGTTCTTC. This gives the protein CASSPIDPGNEQFF.